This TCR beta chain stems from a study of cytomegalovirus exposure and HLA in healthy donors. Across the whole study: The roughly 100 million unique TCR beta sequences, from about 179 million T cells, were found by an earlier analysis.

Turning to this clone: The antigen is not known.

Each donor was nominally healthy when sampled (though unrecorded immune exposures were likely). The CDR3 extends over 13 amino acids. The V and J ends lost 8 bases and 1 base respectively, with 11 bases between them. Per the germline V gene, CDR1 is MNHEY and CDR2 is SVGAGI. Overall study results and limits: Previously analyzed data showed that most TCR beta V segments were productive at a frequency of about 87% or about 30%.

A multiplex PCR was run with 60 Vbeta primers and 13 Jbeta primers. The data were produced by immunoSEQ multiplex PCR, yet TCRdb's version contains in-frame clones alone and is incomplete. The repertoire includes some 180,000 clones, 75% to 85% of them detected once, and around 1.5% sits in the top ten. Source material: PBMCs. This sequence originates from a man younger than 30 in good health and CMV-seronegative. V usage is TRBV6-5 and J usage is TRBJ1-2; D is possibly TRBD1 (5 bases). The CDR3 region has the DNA TGTGCCAGCCGTAGGGGCAGTAACTATGGCTACACCTTC. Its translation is CASRRGSNYGYTF.